Listed below are T cell receptor beta chains from one sample, sequenced in a study of cytomegalovirus exposure and HLA in healthy donors. Here immunoSEQ multiplex PCR was the method, and the copy in TCRdb shows in-frame clones only, minus some. This sample has about 120,000 clones; roughly 89% occur once, and the top ten carry about 1.1%. Sequencing was done on a sample of PBMCs. All receptors derive from a woman younger than 35 in good health and CMV-seronegative. Each CDR3 is given with its conserved first and last residue. Fields, in order: J gene, D gene, V gene, clone size, CDR3 protein, CDR3 DNA. A D gene is named only where the DNA matches it firmly. For some rows the clone size is stated as once, few or many, or as a class when expanded; others skip it.

j_call: TRBJ2-7
d_call: NA
v_call: TRBV4-1
clone_size: NA
cdr3_aa: CASSQFATGLYEQYF
cdr3_nt: TGCGCCAGCAGCCAATTCGCGACAGGCCTGTACGAGCAGTACTTC

j_call: TRBJ2-1
d_call: TRBD1
v_call: TRBV2
clone_size: NA
cdr3_aa: CASSSDRENEQFF
cdr3_nt: TGTGCCAGCAGCTCGGACAGGGAGAATGAGCAGTTCTTC

j_call: TRBJ2-3
d_call: NA
v_call: TRBV5-1
clone_size: NA
cdr3_aa: CASSTTPGDSGRADTQYF
cdr3_nt: TGCGCCAGCTCTACCACCCCAGGGGATTCCGGGCGCGCAGATACGCAGTATTTT

j_call: TRBJ2-7
d_call: TRBD1
v_call: TRBV2
clone_size: few
cdr3_aa: CASRGGQVLYF
cdr3_nt: TGTGCCAGCAGGGGCGGACAGGTTTTGTACTTC

j_call: TRBJ1-1
d_call: NA
v_call: TRBV10-3
clone_size: NA
cdr3_aa: CASGAVLNTEAFF
cdr3_nt: TGTGCCAGCGGGGCGGTGTTGAACACTGAAGCTTTCTTT

j_call: TRBJ1-1
d_call: NA
v_call: TRBV11-2
clone_size: NA
cdr3_aa: CASSLSDTEAFF
cdr3_nt: TGTGCCAGCAGCCTTTCGGACACTGAAGCTTTCTTT

j_call: TRBJ2-1
d_call: TRBD2
v_call: TRBV27
clone_size: NA
cdr3_aa: CASARLAGGYNEQFF
cdr3_nt: TGTGCCAGCGCCAGACTAGCGGGGGGCTACAATGAGCAGTTCTTC

j_call: TRBJ1-2
d_call: TRBD1
v_call: TRBV19
clone_size: NA
cdr3_aa: CASSELPRDRAIGYTF
cdr3_nt: TGTGCCAGTAGTGAACTCCCCCGGGACAGGGCGATAGGCTACACCTTC

j_call: TRBJ2-1
d_call: NA
v_call: TRBV7-8
clone_size: NA
cdr3_aa: CASSFLGSYNEQFF
cdr3_nt: TGTGCCAGCAGCTTCCTAGGTTCCTACAATGAGCAGTTCTTC

j_call: TRBJ2-4
d_call: NA
v_call: TRBV12-2
clone_size: NA
cdr3_aa: CASRMPQEAPEGKNIQYF
cdr3_nt: TGTGCAAGTCGCATGCCCCAGGAAGCCCCCGAGGGCAAAAACATTCAGTACTTC

j_call: TRBJ2-3
d_call: NA
v_call: TRBV27
clone_size: NA
cdr3_aa: CASSFLPGENTQYF
cdr3_nt: TGTGCCAGCAGTTTCCTCCCCGGGGAGAATACGCAGTATTTT

j_call: TRBJ2-1
d_call: TRBD2
v_call: TRBV5-1
clone_size: NA
cdr3_aa: CASSDTSGGMNEQFF
cdr3_nt: TGCGCCAGCAGCGATACTAGCGGGGGTATGAATGAGCAGTTCTTC

j_call: TRBJ1-2
d_call: NA
v_call: TRBV5-1
clone_size: NA
cdr3_aa: CASRGVAGVAGYTF
cdr3_nt: TGCGCCAGCAGGGGCGTCGCAGGGGTGGCTGGCTACACCTTC

j_call: TRBJ2-6
d_call: NA
v_call: TRBV25-1
clone_size: NA
cdr3_aa: CASSDPGGTGANVLTF
cdr3_nt: TGTGCCAGCAGTGATCCGGGGGGCACAGGGGCCAACGTCCTGACTTTC

j_call: TRBJ2-7
d_call: TRBD2
v_call: TRBV4-3
clone_size: NA
cdr3_aa: CASSQDSAGVREQYF
cdr3_nt: TGCGCCAGCAGCCAAGATTCAGCGGGAGTGAGGGAGCAGTACTTC

j_call: TRBJ2-3
d_call: NA
v_call: TRBV7-9
clone_size: NA
cdr3_aa: CASSLWGETTDTQYF
cdr3_nt: TGTGCCAGCAGCTTATGGGGGGAAACCACAGATACGCAGTATTTT

j_call: TRBJ1-5
d_call: TRBD1
v_call: TRBV14
clone_size: once
cdr3_aa: CASSWDREDGPQHF
cdr3_nt: TGTGCCAGCAGCTGGGACAGGGAAGATGGGCCCCAGCATTTT

j_call: TRBJ2-5
d_call: NA
v_call: TRBV5-8
clone_size: NA
cdr3_aa: CASTPSVQQETQYF
cdr3_nt: TGTGCCAGCACCCCCTCGGTGCAACAAGAGACCCAGTACTTC

j_call: TRBJ1-1
d_call: NA
v_call: TRBV6-1
clone_size: NA
cdr3_aa: CASSTPGGAYTEAFF
cdr3_nt: TGTGCCAGCAGTACCCCGGGGGGCGCGTATACTGAAGCTTTCTTT

j_call: TRBJ2-5
d_call: NA
v_call: TRBV5-1
clone_size: NA
cdr3_aa: CASSSTGRETQYF
cdr3_nt: TGCGCCAGCAGCTCGACAGGGAGGGAGACCCAGTACTTC

j_call: TRBJ2-5
d_call: TRBD2
v_call: TRBV25-1
clone_size: NA
cdr3_aa: CASSGWREIQTQYF
cdr3_nt: TGTGCCAGCAGTGGATGGCGGGAGATCCAGACCCAGTACTTC

j_call: TRBJ1-3
d_call: NA
v_call: TRBV6-5
clone_size: NA
cdr3_aa: CASSPGGNTIYF
cdr3_nt: TGTGCCAGCAGCCCAGGGGGAAACACCATATATTTT